These 27 T cell receptor beta chains came from one sample sequenced in a study of OX40 agonist ivuxolimab in advanced cancers. Clones were sequenced by immunoSEQ multiplex PCR, and TCRdb holds only the in-frame ones, with some missing. The table includes 30,000 to 35,000 clones, about 92% detected once. The starting material was CD4+ or CD8+ T cells sorted from blood, obtained in a trial of the OX40 agonist ivuxolimab. The receptors here all came from an adult with an advanced solid tumor such as melanoma, head and neck, liver or kidney cancer.

The V and J genes are TRBV7-9 and TRBJ2-2, with 9 bases matching TRBD1. V was clipped by 6 bases and J by 1 base; unmatched bases: 3. The CDR3 totals 15 residues. Per the germline V gene, CDR1 is SEHNR and CDR2 is FQNEAQ (reference sequence). The CDR3 coding sequence is TGTGCCAGCAGTCGGGGACAGGGGAACACCGGGGAGCTGTTTTTT. This codes for CASSRGQGNTGELFF.

The genes are TRBV11-3 and TRBJ2-1; D remains ambiguous. There are 13 residues in the CDR3. Deletions cut 1 base from V and 6 bases from J, with 7 bases between. The V gene's germline CDR1 is SGHNT and CDR2 YENEEA. CDR3 in amino acids: CASSLARINEQFF. As DNA, the CDR3 is TGTGCCAGCAGCTTAGCACGCATCAATGAGCAGTTCTTC.

This chain uses TRBV29-1 with TRBJ2-7; D gene unclear. The germline gives CDR1 SQVTM, CDR2 ANQGSEA. V was clipped by 7 bases and J by 6 bases, with 13 bases between them. The CDR3 runs 11 residues. The CDR3 loop is CSAAGVLEQYF. The CDR3 DNA reads as TGCAGCGCAGCTGGGGTGCTCGAGCAGTACTTC.

The chain recombines TRBV5-6 with TRBJ2-7; the D gene is possibly TRBD2 (6 bases). CDR3 length: 14 residues. Between the trimmed V and J ends, which lost 0 bases and 3 bases, there was a span of 10 bases. Germline assignment: CDR1 SGHDT and CDR2 YYEEEE. The chain's CDR3 is CASSLGLARYEQYF. DNA of the CDR3: TGTGCCAGCAGCTTGGGCCTAGCGCGCTACGAGCAGTACTTC.

The V call is TRBV5-1, the J call TRBJ2-1; no clear D. Trimming left V 2 bases short and J 5 bases short, with 5 bases between. Germline CDR1 is SGHRS and CDR2 is YFSETQ. The CDR3 runs 12 residues. This chain's CDR3 is CASSFRDNEQFF. The CDR3 DNA is TGCGCCAGCAGCTTTCGGGACAATGAGCAGTTCTTC.

This clone was seen only a few times. The chain recombines TRBV7-6 with TRBJ2-7; the D is unclear. V was clipped by 2 bases and J by 4 bases, with 6 bases between them. The CDR3 length is 12 residues. The germline V gene encodes CDR1 SGHVS and CDR2 FNYEAQ. Here the CDR3 reads CASSLLGYEQYF. CDR3 in DNA: TGTGCCAGCAGCTTATTAGGGTACGAGCAGTACTTC.

The chain is built from TRBV6-6 and TRBJ2-2; D remains ambiguous. V lost 0 bases to trimming and J lost 6 bases, with 14 bases between them. Germline lookup yields CDR1 MNHNY and CDR2 SVGAGI (reference sequence). The CDR3 is 16 amino acids. CDR3 amino acids: CASSYSLPGISGELFF. The CDR3 DNA follows: TGTGCCAGCAGTTACTCTTTGCCGGGTATCTCCGGGGAGCTGTTTTTT.

The rearrangement uses TRBV21-1 and TRBJ2-7; the table gives TRBD1 as D, unverified against the DNA. TRBV21-1 is recorded as a pseudogene. The CDR3 sequence is 17 residues long. CDR3 DNA sequence: TGTGCCAGCAGCAACATGACACCGGGACAGGGGGCGGACGAGCAGTACTTC. Protein sequence: CASSNMTPGQGADEQYF.

The J gene is TRBJ2-7, the V gene TRBV27; 11 positions match TRBD2. Losses at the gene ends were 5 bases for V and 3 bases for J; bases not matched to a gene: 6. Looked up from germline, CDR1 is MNHEY and CDR2 is SMNVEV (reference sequence). This CDR3 is built from 15 residues. The CDR3 DNA sequence: TGTGCCAGCAGTGCCGGGACTAGCGGTAACTACGAGCAGTACTTC. Residues: CASSAGTSGNYEQYF.

V is TRBV6-1 and J is TRBJ2-7; 9 nucleotides align to TRBD1. The CDR3 covers 14 residues. The germline V gene encodes CDR1 MNHNS and CDR2 SASEGT. Germline trimming cut 6 bases from V and 3 bases from J; bases unmatched to any gene: 6. The CDR3 loop is CASSPTGGIYEQYF. As DNA, the CDR3 is TGTGCCAGCAGCCCTACAGGGGGCATCTACGAGCAGTACTTC.

The sample holds a few counts of this clone. The V and J genes are TRBV2 and TRBJ2-7; D remains ambiguous. The CDR3 consists of 12 residues. Germline CDR1 SNHLY, CDR2 FYNNEI. V lost 4 bases and J 4 bases, leaving 8 bases between the germline ends. CDR3 loop: CASSVARYEQYF. For the CDR3, the DNA is TGTGCCAGCAGTGTTGCAAGATACGAGCAGTACTTC.

The rearrangement joins TRBV21-1 to TRBJ2-7; the table calls TRBD1, which could not be checked here. TRBV21-1 is a listed pseudogene. The CDR3 extends over 15 amino acids. CDR3 coding DNA: TGTGCCAGCAGCAGACGACAGGGCCTCTACTACGAGCAGTACTTC. Its protein product is CASSRRQGLYYEQYF.

V and J are TRBV29-1 and TRBJ2-7; tentatively, D is TRBD2 (6 bases). V was shortened by 0 bases and J by 1 base, with 10 bases between the two germline ends. The CDR3 loop spans 14 amino acids. The germline CDR1 and CDR2 sequences are SQVTM and ANQGSEA. DNA of the CDR3: TGCAGCGTTGAAGATCCGGGGGTTTCCTACGAGCAGTACTTC. It is translated as CSVEDPGVSYEQYF.

This chain links TRBV15 with TRBJ1-5; TRBD1 might be the D (6 bases). The length of the CDR3 is 13 residues. Per germline, CDR1 LNHNV and CDR2 YYDKDF (reference sequence). V was clipped by 4 bases and J by 6 bases, with 10 bases between them. Here the CDR3 DNA reads TGTGCCACCAGCAAAGGGGGTTTTCAGCCCCAGCATTTT. It translates to CATSKGGFQPQHF.

The rearrangement uses TRBV13 and TRBJ2-2; the match to TRBD1 covers 9 bases. J was trimmed by 6 bases and V by 6 bases; bases with no gene match: 11. The germline V gene has CDR1 PRHDT and CDR2 FYEKMQ (reference sequence). The CDR3 sequence is 16 residues long. CDR3 sequence (DNA): TGTGCCAGCAGGACACGGGGACAGGGTACCCCCGGGGAGCTGTTTTTT. It yields the protein CASRTRGQGTPGELFF.

The rearrangement links TRBV6-5 to TRBJ2-5; D is ambiguous. The CDR3 is 12 amino acids. The V gene's germline CDR1 is MNHEY and CDR2 SVGAGI. Trimming cost V 4 bases and J 5 bases, with 8 bases left between them. The CDR3 nucleotides read TGTGCCAGCAGTTGGAACGGGGAGACCCAGTACTTC. As protein: CASSWNGETQYF.

V gene TRBV13 combines with J gene TRBJ2-7, with 8 positions matching TRBD1. Germline V gene sequence: CDR1 PRHDT, CDR2 FYEKMQ (reference sequence). The V and J ends lost 3 bases and 6 bases, in that order; junction bases with no gene match: 13. The CDR3 is 16 residues long. The CDR3 nucleotides read TGTGCCAGCAGCTTTCAGGGGGCGATTCTTTCGGGCGAGCAGTACTTC. Protein: CASSFQGAILSGEQYF. The whole variable domain, remainder taken from reference TRBV13 and TRBJ2-7, is AAGVIQSPRHLIKEKRETATLKCYPIPRHDTVYWYQQGPGQDPQFLISFYEKMQSDKGSIPDRFSAQQFSDYHSELNMSSLELGDSALYFCASSFQGAILSGEQYFGPGTRLTVT.

This chain connects TRBV4-1 to TRBJ1-4, with TRBD1 as a possible D gene (5 bases). Germline CDR1 MGHRA, CDR2 YSYEKL. This CDR3 comprises 16 residues. With 0 bases removed from V and 5 bases from J, the gap between germline ends came to 13 bases. CDR3 in amino acids: CASSQDLDNINEKLFF. The CDR3 DNA is TGCGCCAGCAGCCAAGATCTGGACAACATCAATGAAAAACTGTTTTTT.

The chain is built from TRBV10-3 and TRBJ2-7; 7 nucleotides match TRBD1. From germline, CDR1 is ENHRY and CDR2 SYGVKD. The CDR3 covers 11 residues. The CDR3 protein is CAISETGALVV. For the CDR3, the DNA is TGTGCCATCAGTGAGACAGGGGCCCTAGTGGTC.

This clone was seen only once. The chain recombines TRBV6-5 with TRBJ1-5, with TRBD1 identical over 7 bases. CDR1 is MNHEY and CDR2 is SVGAGI in the germline V gene. J gave up 4 bases and V 2 bases, and 8 bases lay outside the gene matches. There are 16 residues in the CDR3. In nucleotides, the CDR3 is TGTGCCAGCAGTTACCGTTTAGGGGACAGTAATCAGCCCCAGCATTTT. Translating gives CASSYRLGDSNQPQHF.

CDR3 region: CASSLRGSYEQYF. Written as DNA, the CDR3 is TGTGCCAGCAGCTTGAGGGGGTCCTACGAGCAGTACTTC. The V call is TRBV5-8, the J call TRBJ2-7, with D possibly TRBD1 on 6 matching bases. The CDR3 contains 13 residues. Germline lookup yields CDR1 SGHTS and CDR2 YDEGEE. The V end was cut by 1 base, the J end by 1 base, with 6 bases between.

This chain connects TRBV6-5 to TRBJ1-3; D perhaps matches TRBD1 (5 bases). Germline values: CDR1 MNHEY, CDR2 SVGAGI. This CDR3 is built from 15 residues. Trimming took 1 base from V and 4 from J, leaving 11 bases between them. CDR3 sequence reads: CASSYYTGEGNTIYF. The CDR3 nucleotides are TGTGCCAGCAGTTACTATACAGGAGAAGGAAACACCATATATTTT.

The gene calls are TRBV6-6 and TRBJ2-7, with 7 nucleotides matching TRBD1. With 7 bases clipped from V and 0 bases from J, the junction kept 6 bases outside the gene matches. In germline, CDR1 is MNHNY, CDR2 SVGAGI (reference sequence). The CDR3 loop spans 14 amino acids. The CDR3 bases are TGTGCCAGCACCGGACAGGAAAGCTCCTACGAGCAGTACTTC. It is translated as CASTGQESSYEQYF.

This chain uses TRBV11-2 with TRBJ2-3, with TRBD2 matching over 13 bases. Germline V gene sequence: CDR1 SGHAT, CDR2 FQNNGV. Trimming at V came to 4 bases and at J to 4 bases, leaving 5 bases not matched to a gene. This CDR3 comprises 16 residues. The CDR3 reads CASSSRTSGGADTQYF. CDR3 coding DNA: TGTGCCAGCAGCTCCCGGACTAGCGGGGGCGCAGATACGCAGTATTTT.

The rearrangement uses TRBV7-8 and TRBJ1-2; TRBD1 aligns across 10 bases. The germline gives CDR1 SGHVS, CDR2 FQNEAQ. This CDR3 is built from 16 residues. V trimming: 4 bases; J trimming: 4 bases; junction bases outside the gene matches: 9. The CDR3 is CASSSLRDRGVYGYTF. The CDR3 coding sequence is TGTGCCAGCAGCTCCCTCCGGGACAGGGGCGTCTATGGCTACACCTTC.

The rearrangement uses TRBV5-6 and TRBJ2-7; no firm D call. This CDR3 has 12 amino acids. V dropped 6 bases and J dropped 7 bases, with 14 bases sitting between them. Germline V CDR1 and CDR2: SGHDT, YYEEEE. CDR3: CASTHYSMEQYF. The CDR3 DNA is TGTGCCAGCACCCACTATTCCATGGAGCAGTACTTC.

The CDR3 is CASSGRGALFITFF. CDR3 coding DNA: TGTGCCAGCAGTGGCAGGGGTGCGCTATTTATAACTTTCTTT. The chain is built from TRBV28 and TRBJ1-1, with D possibly TRBD1 on 6 matching bases. The CDR3 covers 14 residues. The V and J ends lost 5 bases and 12 bases respectively, with 22 bases between them. Germline CDR1 reads MDHEN; CDR2 reads SYDVKM.